This T cell receptor beta chain was observed in a study of Graves' ophthalmopathy and Graves' hyperthyroidism. General study results and limits: The model achieved approximately 71% sensitivity and less than 75% specificity for ophthalmopathy progression. Most expanded clonotypes in thyroid above 0.001 frequency also showed up in blood.

This clonotype has just a few counts. Its antigen remains unknown. Beta-chain TCR CDR3 regions were amplified from RNA transcripts. First-round RT-PCR relied on HTBI primers, and a second-round multiplex PCR came next. Each CDR3 protein gets one entry after TCRdb re-called the multiplex PCR reads with MiXCR. The sample shows 560,000 or so distinct CDR3 sequences, about 35% of them seen only once. Trimming removed 4 bases at V and 7 bases at J, with 15 bases between. CDR3 size: 15 residues. CDR1 is KGHDR, CDR2 SFDVKD, per germline. The receptor was derived from an adult man with Graves' hyperthyroidism. Sequenced: peripheral blood or thyroid tissue (not recorded which). J is TRBJ2-2 and V is TRBV24-1, with D possibly matching TRBD2 (6 bases). The CDR3 coding sequence is TGTGCCACCAGTGAAAGGAGGGGTGAGAACGGGGAGCTGTTTTTT. It is translated as CATSERRGENGELFF.